Each of the 2 T cell receptor beta chains below was sequenced from the same sample in a study of memory CD4+ T cells and cytomegalovirus serostatus. TCRdb's table, derived via immunoSEQ multiplex PCR, lists solely in-frame clones and lacks some. Of 54,000 or so clones listed, about 81% are singletons. Single viable CD3+CD4+CD8-CD45RO+ cells were sorted as the memory CD4+ T cells. The material sequenced was memory CD4+ T cells from blood. The receptors here all came from an adult in good health and CMV-seronegative.

V is TRBV28 and J is TRBJ2-7; 7 nucleotides line up with TRBD1. Losses at the gene ends were 3 bases for V and 3 bases for J; bases not matched to a gene: 2. Per the germline V gene, CDR1 is MDHEN and CDR2 is SYDVKM. This CDR3 region has 13 residues. The CDR3 here is CASSFPGGYEQYF. As DNA, the CDR3 is TGTGCCAGCAGTTTTCCAGGGGGCTACGAGCAGTACTTC.

The gene calls are TRBV19 and TRBJ1-2; D is unclear. Germline lookup yields CDR1 LNHDA and CDR2 SQIVND (reference sequence). There are 12 residues in the CDR3. Trimming left V 9 bases short and J 2 bases short, with 10 bases between. The CDR3 loop is CASNGRNYGYTF. The CDR3 nucleotides are TGTGCCAGCAATGGACGGAACTATGGCTACACCTTC.